The 7 T cell receptor beta chains below come from one sample, sequenced in a study of cytomegalovirus exposure and HLA in healthy donors. 13 Jbeta primers and 60 Vbeta primers were used for the PCR. This table comes from immunoSEQ multiplex PCR, and its TCRdb copy is limited to in-frame clones, with some not included. The top ten clones hold around 0.74% of a sample with more than 90,000 clones, around four fifths of them seen once. The material sequenced was PBMCs. These receptor sequences come from a woman aged 55-75 years in good health and CMV-seronegative.

This chain uses TRBV4-1 with TRBJ2-1; a possible D gene is TRBD1 (6 bases). This CDR3 spans 16 amino acids. V dropped 1 base and J dropped 4 bases, with 14 bases sitting between them. CDR1 is MGHRA, CDR2 YSYEKL, per germline. As DNA, the CDR3 is TGCGCCAGCAGCCAAGGAGGTCCCAGGGGTTACAATGAGCAGTTCTTC. Its translation: CASSQGGPRGYNEQFF.

The rearrangement uses TRBV25-1 and TRBJ2-7; maybe TRBD2 (6 bases). With 1 base removed from V and 2 bases from J, the gap between germline ends came to 9 bases. The CDR3 contains 14 residues. The germline gives CDR1 MGHDK, CDR2 SYGVNS. The CDR3: CASSELGGAYEQYF. In nucleotides, the CDR3 is TGTGCCAGCAGTGAATTGGGGGGTGCCTACGAGCAGTACTTC.

This clone has a handful of counts. This chain connects TRBV13 to TRBJ1-1, with a possible D match to TRBD1 (5 bases). From germline, CDR1 is PRHDT and CDR2 FYEKMQ (reference sequence). CDR3 size: 14 residues. With 2 bases removed from V and 0 bases from J, the gap between germline ends came to 7 bases. Written as DNA, the CDR3 is TGTGCCAGCAGCTTAACACAGGTGAACACTGAAGCTTTCTTT. It translates to CASSLTQVNTEAFF. The variable domain in full, with the rest retrieved from reference TRBV13 and TRBJ1-1, is AAGVIQSPRHLIKEKRETATLKCYPIPRHDTVYWYQQGPGQDPQFLISFYEKMQSDKGSIPDRFSAQQFSDYHSELNMSSLELGDSALYFCASSLTQVNTEAFFGQGTRLTVV.

The J gene is TRBJ2-7, the V gene TRBV30; the D gene is possibly TRBD2 (7 bases). CDR3 size: 13 residues. CDR1 is GTSNPN, CDR2 SVGIG, per germline (reference sequence). Trimming cost V 0 bases and J 3 bases, with 9 bases left between them. CDR3 nucleotides: TGTGCCTGGAGTGTAGGGGGGGACTACGAGCAGTACTTC. Residues: CAWSVGGDYEQYF.

The rearrangement joins TRBV25-1 to TRBJ1-2, with a weak D call TRBD1 (5 bases). V lost 3 bases, J lost 4 bases, and 9 bases lay in between. There are 13 residues in the CDR3. Germline V gives CDR1 MGHDK, CDR2 SYGVNS. Here the CDR3 DNA reads TGTGCCAGCAGTGAGACAGTTTCCTATGGCTACACCTTC. Protein sequence: CASSETVSYGYTF.

This chain joins TRBV6-5 and TRBJ2-1, with 10 bases lining up with TRBD2. Per germline, CDR1 MNHEY and CDR2 SVGAGI. This CDR3 comprises 15 residues. Trimming removed 6 bases from V and 9 bases from J; junction bases left unmatched: 11. Here the CDR3 reads CASSPGLATGSEQFF. The CDR3 coding sequence is TGTGCCAGCAGCCCGGGACTAGCGACAGGTAGTGAGCAGTTCTTC.

V gene TRBV4-3 combines with J gene TRBJ2-1; D not resolved. Per the germline V gene, CDR1 is LGHNA and CDR2 is YSLEER. This CDR3 has 13 amino acids. V lost 4 bases, J lost 5 bases, and 9 bases lay in between. The CDR3 coding sequence is TGCGCCAGCAGCCTCACTACCAACAATGAGCAGTTCTTC. Its translation is CASSLTTNNEQFF.